This TCR beta chain derives from a study of cytomegalovirus exposure and HLA in healthy donors (TCRdb year 2017). As for the study more broadly: According to a later analysis, one platform produced both the roughly 110 validation repertoires and the 666 repertoires of the first cohort. Besides the first cohort of approximately 670 subjects, a separate validation cohort made up of 120 different subjects was used. The aim of the study was to test whether cataloging public T cell receptors could identify signatures of past pathogen exposure. To predict cytomegalovirus infection status, the study brought together high-throughput TCR immunosequencing, statistical association of individual TCRs with disease status, and machine learning. Overall results and qualifications from the work: The classifier was reported to diagnose cytomegalovirus status with high specificity and sensitivity in both the original and validation cohorts. Of the cluster scores, roughly 95% were above 0 in a later analysis, which found that TCRs clustered in the first cohort also tended to co-occur in the 120 or so validation repertoires. The validation cohort had no HLA typing available for a later analysis, so co-occurrence within that cohort was assessed over all 120 repertoires. A total of 150 to 200 TCR beta chains were listed by the study as associated with cytomegalovirus. Most TCR sequences were observed very rarely across donors, whereas some public TCRs were present in many individuals. It was suggested by the authors that the approach could potentially be generalized to other disease states and immunological phenotypes. In vitro tests confirmed that a few of the cytomegalovirus-associated TCR beta chains recognize cytomegalovirus antigens.

Separate from the approximately 670-subject first cohort, the validation cohort of roughly 130 subjects was the group to which the donors belonged. As for this clone: The antigen it recognizes is unknown. Per-base qualities were not stored, and no clone one base away is much larger.

The library was prepared using the immunoSEQ multiplex PCR assay. The authors' pipeline ran thus. A statistical classification framework was developed to diagnose cytomegalovirus status using the catalog of TCR beta chain sequences. TCRdb took over this immuneACCESS table, retaining in-frame rearrangements with V and J assigned. Such tables are incomplete; in checked studies, under half of the missing clones stem from an unresolved V gene, and the remainder is unexplained. V, J and clone size derive from that table, while D and trimming were established from the DNA sequence. The sample table records about 49,000 clones; nearly 95% of these occur just once. The ten most abundant clones make up roughly 7.1% of the sample. The sequencing input was PBMCs. This clonotype was sampled from a woman younger than 30 in good health and CMV-seropositive.

The base sequence is TGTGCCAGCAAGGGGACTTACGAGCAGTACTTC. The translation is CASKGTYEQYF. The receptor chain draws on TRBV6-5 and TRBJ2-7, and the D gene may be TRBD2, 6 bases matching. Looking up the germline V gene yields CDR1 MNHEY and CDR2 SVGAGI. Relative to germline, V is 7 bases shorter and J is 4 bases shorter, with 8 bases between their ends. CDR3 length: 11 amino acids, cysteine to phenylalanine. Kept here is only the CDR3 DNA, which spans 33 bases and is read in frame from base 1.